This TCR beta chain was profiled in a study of shared clonotypes between healthy human individuals. Germline CDR1 and CDR2: ENHRY and SYGVKD. The CDR3 is 14 amino acids. Losses at the gene ends were 3 bases for V and 3 bases for J; bases not matched to a gene: 5. Method: immunoSEQ multiplex PCR; TCRdb's copy keeps in-frame clones and lacks some. The sample gives about 2.5 million clones, around 90% of which show up once; approximately 0.41% is in the top ten. Donors were healthy HIV-negative adults without recently reported acute infections or vaccinations. CD4+ cell separation produced CD45RA+ naive and CD45RA-negative memory subsets.

J is TRBJ2-7 and V is TRBV10-3; TRBD2 matches at 7 bases. Specimen: naive CD4+ T cells from PBMCs. Subset noted: CD45RA+ positively selected. The TCR originated in a man aged 18 to 29 in good health. Some clones in this sample may be carry-over from other donors' samples. The CDR3 DNA is TGTGCCATCAGTGATACAGCGGGAAACTACGAGCAGTACTTC. The encoded protein is CAISDTAGNYEQYF.